These 20 T cell receptor beta chains share one sample of origin, sequenced in a study of blood T cell repertoires in COVID-19. Profiling relied on immunoSEQ multiplex PCR, and the TCRdb table lists in-frame clones only, not all of them. The sample holds 150,000 or so clones, about 79% seen once. Sequenced input: peripheral blood. The source of these receptors is a woman in her 50s in a cohort sampled during active or convalescent COVID-19.

This clone has just one count. The chain carries TRBV3-1 (or the pseudogene TRBV3-2) and TRBJ1-1, with D unresolved. V was clipped by 1 base and J by 1 base, with 10 bases between them. Germline V gives CDR1 LGHDT, CDR2 YNNKEL (reference sequence). The CDR3 spans 15 residues. The CDR3 coding sequence is TGTGCCAGCAGCCAAGTCGAAGGGAGGAACACTGAAGCTTTCTTT. It codes for CASSQVEGRNTEAFF.

This rearrangement joins TRBV6-5 to TRBJ1-3, with 10 bases matching TRBD1. Trimming removed 8 bases from V and 5 bases from J; junction bases left unmatched: 9. Germline V gives CDR1 MNHEY, CDR2 SVGAGI. The CDR3 has 15 amino acids. Here the CDR3 reads CASQEPGQGRNTIYF. The CDR3 DNA follows: TGTGCCAGCCAAGAGCCGGGACAGGGGAGAAACACCATATATTTT.

The chain carries TRBV5-1 and TRBJ2-5; weak D call: TRBD1 (7 bases). Germline CDR1 SGHRS, CDR2 YFSETQ. This CDR3 is built from 16 residues. Trimming took 1 base from V and 1 from J, leaving 14 bases between them. The CDR3 protein is CASSLQGGRIQETQYF. The CDR3 DNA is TGCGCCAGCAGCTTGCAGGGGGGCCGGATCCAAGAGACCCAGTACTTC.

This chain connects TRBV5-4 to TRBJ1-2; D unclear. The germline gives CDR1 SGHNT, CDR2 YYREEE (reference sequence). This CDR3 has 14 residues. The V and J ends lost 0 bases and 4 bases respectively, with 10 bases between them. CDR3 sequence: CASSLGQDRYGYTF. In DNA, the CDR3 is TGTGCCAGCAGCTTGGGTCAGGATCGCTATGGCTACACCTTC. Looking up the rest from reference TRBV5-4 and TRBJ1-2 gives the full variable domain: ETGVTQSPTHLIKTRGQQVTLRCSSQSGHNTVSWYQQALGQGPQFIFQYYREEENGRGNFPPRFSGLQFPNYSSELNVNALELDDSALYLCASSLGQDRYGYTFGSGTRLTVV.

This sequence joins TRBV4-3 and TRBJ1-5; TRBD1 is a possible D gene (5 bases). The CDR3 extends over 13 amino acids. In germline, CDR1 is LGHNA, CDR2 YSLEER. Trimming shortened V by 4 bases and J by 8 bases, and 12 bases separated the two germline ends. In DNA, the CDR3 is TGCGCCAGCAGCCCTACGGGGGTTGAGCCCCAGCATTTT. Encoded protein: CASSPTGVEPQHF.

This sequence joins TRBV7-6 and TRBJ2-1, with D possibly being TRBD2 (7 bases). Germline V lookup: CDR1 SGHVS, CDR2 FNYEAQ. This CDR3 spans 14 amino acids. The V end was cut by 1 base, the J end by 9 bases, with 13 bases between. CDR3 in amino acids: CASSLGTGGTEQFF. The CDR3, as DNA: TGTGCCAGCAGCTTAGGTACGGGGGGCACTGAGCAGTTCTTC.

The chain carries TRBV6-4 and TRBJ1-1; no reliable D call. The CDR3 runs 13 residues. Trimming took off 6 bases at V and 5 bases at J, with 13 bases between the two ends. Germline CDR1 MRHNA, CDR2 SNTAGT. The DNA of the CDR3 is TGTGCCAGCAGCCTAGGCCCGGGGACTGAAGCTTTCTTT. The encoded protein is CASSLGPGTEAFF.

The gene calls are TRBV30 and TRBJ2-2; tentative D call: TRBD1 (5 bases). Trimming left V 0 bases short and J 6 bases short, with 8 bases between. The length of the CDR3 is 13 residues. Germline V gene lookup returns CDR1 GTSNPN and CDR2 SVGIG (reference sequence). CDR3: CAWSVQGAGELFF. The CDR3 bases are TGTGCCTGGAGTGTACAAGGGGCCGGGGAGCTGTTTTTT.

This rearrangement joins TRBV6-4 to TRBJ1-6; D may be TRBD1 (5 bases). Germline CDR1 MRHNA, CDR2 SNTAGT. The CDR3 is made up of 15 amino acids. The V gene lost 6 bases and the J gene lost 9 bases, with 18 bases spanning the gap. The CDR3 spells CASSVTGQGGSPLHF. The CDR3 DNA reads as TGTGCCAGCAGCGTCACCGGTCAGGGTGGTTCACCCCTCCACTTT.

The chain employs TRBV27 and TRBJ1-2; 8 nucleotides align to TRBD1. V was clipped by 6 bases and J by 5 bases; unmatched bases: 5. The CDR3 totals 13 residues. Germline CDR1 MNHEY, CDR2 SMNVEV (reference sequence). The CDR3: CASSLTGGYGYTF. CDR3 DNA: TGTGCCAGCAGCTTAACAGGGGGATATGGCTACACCTTC.

The chain joins TRBV7-2 to TRBJ2-4; a possible D gene is TRBD1 (7 bases). CDR1 is SGHTA, CDR2 FQGNSA, per germline. The CDR3 loop spans 14 amino acids. V was clipped by 4 bases and J by 5 bases, with 12 bases between them. CDR3 amino acids: CASSSGGNQNIQYF. As DNA, the CDR3 is TGTGCCAGCAGCTCAGGGGGGAATCAAAACATTCAGTACTTC.

This sequence joins TRBV6-5 and TRBJ1-2, with D perhaps matching TRBD1 (6 bases). CDR1 and CDR2 (germline): MNHEY, SVGAGI. The CDR3 length is 14 residues. Trimming removed 5 bases from V and 2 bases from J, with 12 bases in between. CDR3 nucleotides: TGTGCCAGCAGTAATCCACAGGGAAACTATGGCTACACCTTC. This sequence encodes CASSNPQGNYGYTF.

This clone was counted a single time. V usage is TRBV5-1 and J usage is TRBJ1-5, with TRBD1 matching over 7 bases. The V gene end was trimmed by 0 bases and the J gene end by 2 bases; junction bases not matched to a gene: 5. Germline V lookup: CDR1 SGHRS, CDR2 YFSETQ. This CDR3 has 16 amino acids. The CDR3 spells CASSLGGTGGNQPQHF. CDR3 nucleotides: TGCGCCAGCAGCTTGGGGGGCACAGGGGGCAATCAGCCCCAGCATTTT.

The chain combines TRBV27 with TRBJ1-2; D perhaps matches TRBD1 (6 bases). The V gene's germline CDR1 is MNHEY and CDR2 SMNVEV (reference sequence). V was clipped by 5 bases and J by 3 bases, with 22 bases between them. This CDR3 has 17 amino acids. CDR3 amino acids: CASSPSAGDRRDYGYTF. The DNA for the CDR3 is TGTGCCAGCAGTCCCTCAGCCGGTGACAGGCGGGACTATGGCTACACCTTC.

The chain uses TRBV6-6 and TRBJ1-5; no definite D call. The germline gives CDR1 MNHNY, CDR2 SVGAGI (reference sequence). V lost 4 bases and J 2 bases, leaving 12 bases between the germline ends. CDR3 length: 15 amino acids. The CDR3: CASSFGNRGNQPQHF. The CDR3 coding sequence is TGTGCCAGCAGTTTCGGGAATAGGGGCAATCAGCCCCAGCATTTT.

The V gene is TRBV5-5, the J gene TRBJ1-1; 9 bases fit TRBD1. Losses at the gene ends were 4 bases for V and 0 bases for J; bases not matched to a gene: 7. The length of the CDR3 is 16 residues. Germline CDR1 SGHKS, CDR2 YYEKEE (reference sequence). CDR3 nucleotide sequence: TGTGCCAGCAGCCCGGGACAGGGCATCATGAACACTGAAGCTTTCTTT. It yields the protein CASSPGQGIMNTEAFF.

The chain joins TRBV7-9 to TRBJ2-3; 11 bases line up with TRBD2. The CDR3 extends over 15 amino acids. The J segment lost 5 bases and the V segment lost 5 bases, leaving 6 bases of the junction unmatched. The germline CDR1 and CDR2 sequences are SEHNR and FQNEAQ (reference sequence). The CDR3 DNA reads as TGTGCCAGCAGCAATAGCGGGGGGGCCCGAGATACGCAGTATTTT. It translates to CASSNSGGARDTQYF.

The chain recombines TRBV30 with TRBJ2-1; 8 nucleotides agree with TRBD2. CDR1 GTSNPN and CDR2 SVGIG come from the germline V gene (reference sequence). J was trimmed by 5 bases and V by 0 bases; bases with no gene match: 3. The CDR3 is 14 amino acids. The CDR3 loop reads CAWSVAGVNNEQFF. CDR3 bases: TGTGCCTGGAGTGTAGCGGGGGTTAACAATGAGCAGTTCTTC.

The rearrangement links TRBV20-1 to TRBJ2-7, with a tentative D call TRBD2 (5 bases). V lost 6 bases and J 4 bases, leaving 10 bases between the germline ends. Germline CDR1 and CDR2: DFQATT and SNEGSKA (reference sequence). The CDR3 length is 11 residues. CDR3 sequence: CSADRDYEQYF. The CDR3 nucleotides are TGCAGTGCGGACCGGGATTACGAGCAGTACTTC.

The chain recombines TRBV2 with TRBJ2-5; 15 bases are a match to TRBD2. The germline V gene has CDR1 SNHLY and CDR2 FYNNEI. V gave up 4 bases and J gave up 4 bases; unmatched junction bases: 4. The CDR3 is 16 residues long. The CDR3 here is CASSGTSGGVAETQYF. The CDR3 DNA is TGTGCCAGCAGTGGGACTAGCGGGGGGGTTGCAGAGACCCAGTACTTC.